This entry lists 19 T cell receptor beta chains sequenced from one sample in a study of spatial heterogeneity in lung cancer. TCRdb fed the 5' RACE reads into MiXCR, producing one record per CDR3 protein. The sample lists about 120,000 distinct CDR3 sequences; 9.5% to 15% were seen once. Specified time point: blood at routine non-recurrence follow-up after resection. The study sequenced unsorted whole RNA from tumor, nontumor lung or frozen PBMC. The source material was PBMCs, sampled at follow-up. The receptors were gathered from a male donor with early-stage non-small cell lung cancer.

The sample holds many counts of this clonotype. This chain joins TRBV20-1 and TRBJ1-3; a possible D gene is TRBD1 (5 bases). CDR1 and CDR2 (germline): DFQATT, SNEGSKA (reference sequence). The CDR3 covers 17 residues. Trimming shortened V by 3 bases and J by 2 bases, and 20 bases separated the two germline ends. The CDR3 loop is CSASPWKREGTGNTIYF. CDR3 bases: TGCAGTGCTAGTCCCTGGAAGCGCGAGGGGACTGGAAACACCATATATTTT.

This clonotype turned up a few times. The chain employs TRBV5-1 and TRBJ2-5; tentative D call: TRBD2 (5 bases). The germline CDR1 and CDR2 sequences are SGHRS and YFSETQ. The CDR3 is 14 residues long. The V end was cut by 4 bases, the J end by 4 bases, with 14 bases between. For the CDR3, the DNA is TGCGCCAGCAGCCCCGGGATGATGGTAGAGACCCAGTACTTC. Its protein product is CASSPGMMVETQYF.

This clonotype was counted at least ten times. CDR3 nucleotides: TGTGCCAGCAGTCCGGACAGGGAGGAAAAACTGTTTTTT. Its translation: CASSPDREEKLFF. The chain employs TRBV12-3 or TRBV12-4 and TRBJ1-4; 8 bases map to TRBD1. There are 13 residues in the CDR3. V trimming: 5 bases; J trimming: 8 bases; junction bases outside the gene matches: 4.

This clonotype appeared a few times. This rearrangement joins TRBV20-1 to TRBJ2-3; no clear D. The length of the CDR3 is 15 residues. Between the trimmed V and J ends, which lost 6 bases and 0 bases, there was a span of 16 bases. The germline gives CDR1 DFQATT, CDR2 SNEGSKA (reference sequence). The CDR3: CSASKGHSSTDTQYF. As DNA, the CDR3 is TGCAGTGCAAGCAAGGGCCATTCTAGCACAGATACGCAGTATTTT.

Ten or more counts support this clonotype. The chain links TRBV4-1 to TRBJ1-5; the D is unclear. The V gene's germline CDR1 is MGHRA and CDR2 YSYEKL. V dropped 2 bases and J dropped 4 bases, with 12 bases sitting between them. The CDR3 extends over 15 amino acids. In DNA form, the CDR3 reads TGCGCCAGCAGCCAACAAAGTCTCGGGAATCAGCCCCAGCATTTT. Protein product: CASSQQSLGNQPQHF.

This clonotype was seen more than once but under ten times. The rearrangement joins TRBV7-2 to TRBJ2-1; D possibly matches TRBD1 or TRBD2 (5 bases each). CDR1 SGHTA and CDR2 FQGNSA come from the germline V gene. V lost 5 bases to trimming and J lost 8 bases, with 16 bases between them. The CDR3 is 14 residues long. CDR3 loop: CASSPGPGTHEQFF. The CDR3, as DNA: TGTGCCAGCAGCCCTGGACCGGGGACGCATGAGCAGTTCTTC.

This clonotype was detected ten times or more. This chain links TRBV28 with TRBJ1-5; 7 nucleotides match TRBD1. Germline CDR1 reads MDHEN; CDR2 reads SYDVKM. V shed 6 bases and J 4 bases; nucleotides not matched to a gene: 9. The CDR3 length is 15 residues. For the CDR3, the DNA is TGTGCCAGCAGAGATCGACAGGGAACAAATCAGCCCCAGCATTTT. Encoded protein: CASRDRQGTNQPQHF.

This clonotype came up a few times. The rearrangement uses TRBV20-1 and TRBJ2-5; 9 nucleotides align to TRBD2. The CDR3 has 15 amino acids. CDR1 and CDR2 (germline): DFQATT, SNEGSKA (reference sequence). V was clipped by 6 bases and J by 9 bases; unmatched bases: 17. The CDR3 reads CSAHGGTSRPGAQYF. CDR3 nucleotides: TGCAGTGCCCACGGGGGGACTAGCCGCCCCGGGGCCCAGTACTTC.

The sample holds many counts of this clonotype. CDR3 amino acids: CADSEGALDEQFF. CDR3 in DNA: TGTGCCGACTCCGAGGGGGCCCTGGATGAGCAGTTCTTC. The chain carries TRBV7-9 and TRBJ2-1; 7 bases are shared with TRBD1. Germline values: CDR1 SEHNR, CDR2 FQNEAQ (reference sequence). CDR3 length: 13 amino acids. The V segment lost 11 bases and the J segment 8 bases; nucleotides outside the gene matches: 12. Drawing the rest from reference TRBV7-9 and TRBJ2-1, the complete variable domain is DTGVSQNPRHKITKRGQNVTFRCDPISEHNRLYWYRQTLGQGPEFLTYFQNEAQLEKSRLLSDRFSAERPKGSFSTLEIQRTEQGDSAMYLCADSEGALDEQFFGPGTRLTVL.

This clonotype was seen repeatedly, ten times or more. The chain recombines TRBV5-1 with TRBJ2-3, with TRBD1 identical over 7 bases. The CDR3 runs 14 residues. J was trimmed by 2 bases and V by 4 bases; bases with no gene match: 4. Germline CDR1 SGHRS, CDR2 YFSETQ. CDR3 sequence (DNA): TGCGCCAGCAGCCCGGGACAGCTCACAGATACGCAGTATTTT. Its translation: CASSPGQLTDTQYF.

This clonotype was observed at least ten times. The chain links TRBV27 to TRBJ1-1; the D gene is possibly TRBD1 (5 bases). CDR3 length equals 14 residues. CDR1 and CDR2 (germline): MNHEY, SMNVEV (reference sequence). The V and J ends lost 9 bases and 1 base respectively, with 15 bases between them. The DNA of the CDR3 is TGTGCCAGTAGCTACAGGTCGTGGAACACTGAAGCTTTCTTT. Amino acid sequence: CASSYRSWNTEAFF.

The chain combines TRBV7-2 with TRBJ1-4, with D unclear. V shed 1 base and J shed 3 bases, with 9 bases lying between them. In germline, CDR1 is SGHTA, CDR2 FQGNSA. CDR3 length equals 15 residues. The CDR3: CASSLDSFPNEKLFF. CDR3 nucleotide sequence: TGTGCCAGCAGCTTAGATAGCTTTCCTAATGAAAAACTGTTTTTT.

This clonotype was detected ten times or more. This chain joins TRBV28 and TRBJ1-6; 10 bases line up with TRBD1. CDR1 and CDR2 from the germline V gene are MDHEN and SYDVKM. V dropped 6 bases and J dropped 13; count of bases not matched to a gene: 18. This CDR3 is built from 17 residues. In DNA, the CDR3 is TGTGCCAGCAGGAGCGGCCGGGACAGGGGTTCCGCCGTCCCCCTCCACTTT. Its protein product is CASRSGRDRGSAVPLHF. Full variable domain (missing parts from reference TRBV28 and TRBJ1-6): DVKVTQSSRYLVKRTGEKVFLECVQDMDHENMFWYRQDPGLGLRLIYFSYDVKMKEKGDIPEGYSVSREKKERFSLILESASTNQTSMYLCASRSGRDRGSAVPLHFGNGTRLTVT.

V and J are TRBV6-2 or TRBV6-3 and TRBJ1-5; a weak D match, TRBD1 (6 bases). This CDR3 comprises 15 residues. CDR1 and CDR2 (germline): MNHEY, SVGEGT. V shed 8 bases and J shed 4 bases, with 18 bases lying between them. CDR3 region: CASGAGQRINQPQHF. In DNA, the CDR3 is TGTGCCAGCGGGGCCGGACAGCGTATAAATCAGCCCCAGCATTTT.

This chain uses TRBV10-2 with TRBJ1-5, with 8 nucleotides matching TRBD1. CDR1 is WSHSY, CDR2 SAAADI, per germline. V dropped 6 bases and J dropped 4; count of bases not matched to a gene: 8. The CDR3 runs to 15 residues. CDR3 DNA sequence: TGCGCCAGCAGATTGGACAGGGCGGGGAATCAGCCCCAGCATTTT. Encoded protein: CASRLDRAGNQPQHF.

The sample holds a few counts of this clonotype. CDR3 protein: CASTLSYEQYF. In DNA, the CDR3 is TGTGCCAGCACCCTCTCCTACGAGCAGTACTTC. V usage is TRBV12-3 or TRBV12-4 and J usage is TRBJ2-7; no definite D call. V shed 7 bases and J shed 0 bases, with 4 bases lying between them. CDR3 length: 11 residues.

The sample holds many counts of this clonotype. V usage is TRBV28 and J usage is TRBJ1-2; no clear D gene. With 5 bases removed from V and 2 bases from J, the gap between germline ends came to 15 bases. The CDR3 has 15 residues. From germline, CDR1 is MDHEN and CDR2 SYDVKM. CDR3 sequence: CASSPAGRENYGYTF. The DNA for the CDR3 is TGTGCCAGCAGTCCGGCCGGCAGAGAAAACTATGGCTACACCTTC.

J is TRBJ2-1 and V is TRBV6-5; 7 nucleotides align to TRBD1. The ends lost 8 bases at V and 5 bases at J; junction bases unmatched: 6. CDR1 and CDR2 from the germline V gene are MNHEY and SVGAGI. The CDR3 is 13 residues long. The CDR3 loop reads CASGRQGHNEQFF. The DNA of the CDR3 is TGTGCCAGCGGAAGACAGGGACACAATGAGCAGTTCTTC.

The CDR3: CAISIDREGVTYEQYF. The CDR3 DNA reads TGTGCCATCAGTATTGACAGGGAGGGTGTAACCTACGAGCAGTACTTC. V gene TRBV10-3 combines with J gene TRBJ2-7, with D possibly being TRBD1 or TRBD2 (7 bases each). V was shortened by 5 bases and J by 2 bases, with 19 bases between the two germline ends. The germline V gene encodes CDR1 ENHRY and CDR2 SYGVKD. This CDR3 region has 16 residues.